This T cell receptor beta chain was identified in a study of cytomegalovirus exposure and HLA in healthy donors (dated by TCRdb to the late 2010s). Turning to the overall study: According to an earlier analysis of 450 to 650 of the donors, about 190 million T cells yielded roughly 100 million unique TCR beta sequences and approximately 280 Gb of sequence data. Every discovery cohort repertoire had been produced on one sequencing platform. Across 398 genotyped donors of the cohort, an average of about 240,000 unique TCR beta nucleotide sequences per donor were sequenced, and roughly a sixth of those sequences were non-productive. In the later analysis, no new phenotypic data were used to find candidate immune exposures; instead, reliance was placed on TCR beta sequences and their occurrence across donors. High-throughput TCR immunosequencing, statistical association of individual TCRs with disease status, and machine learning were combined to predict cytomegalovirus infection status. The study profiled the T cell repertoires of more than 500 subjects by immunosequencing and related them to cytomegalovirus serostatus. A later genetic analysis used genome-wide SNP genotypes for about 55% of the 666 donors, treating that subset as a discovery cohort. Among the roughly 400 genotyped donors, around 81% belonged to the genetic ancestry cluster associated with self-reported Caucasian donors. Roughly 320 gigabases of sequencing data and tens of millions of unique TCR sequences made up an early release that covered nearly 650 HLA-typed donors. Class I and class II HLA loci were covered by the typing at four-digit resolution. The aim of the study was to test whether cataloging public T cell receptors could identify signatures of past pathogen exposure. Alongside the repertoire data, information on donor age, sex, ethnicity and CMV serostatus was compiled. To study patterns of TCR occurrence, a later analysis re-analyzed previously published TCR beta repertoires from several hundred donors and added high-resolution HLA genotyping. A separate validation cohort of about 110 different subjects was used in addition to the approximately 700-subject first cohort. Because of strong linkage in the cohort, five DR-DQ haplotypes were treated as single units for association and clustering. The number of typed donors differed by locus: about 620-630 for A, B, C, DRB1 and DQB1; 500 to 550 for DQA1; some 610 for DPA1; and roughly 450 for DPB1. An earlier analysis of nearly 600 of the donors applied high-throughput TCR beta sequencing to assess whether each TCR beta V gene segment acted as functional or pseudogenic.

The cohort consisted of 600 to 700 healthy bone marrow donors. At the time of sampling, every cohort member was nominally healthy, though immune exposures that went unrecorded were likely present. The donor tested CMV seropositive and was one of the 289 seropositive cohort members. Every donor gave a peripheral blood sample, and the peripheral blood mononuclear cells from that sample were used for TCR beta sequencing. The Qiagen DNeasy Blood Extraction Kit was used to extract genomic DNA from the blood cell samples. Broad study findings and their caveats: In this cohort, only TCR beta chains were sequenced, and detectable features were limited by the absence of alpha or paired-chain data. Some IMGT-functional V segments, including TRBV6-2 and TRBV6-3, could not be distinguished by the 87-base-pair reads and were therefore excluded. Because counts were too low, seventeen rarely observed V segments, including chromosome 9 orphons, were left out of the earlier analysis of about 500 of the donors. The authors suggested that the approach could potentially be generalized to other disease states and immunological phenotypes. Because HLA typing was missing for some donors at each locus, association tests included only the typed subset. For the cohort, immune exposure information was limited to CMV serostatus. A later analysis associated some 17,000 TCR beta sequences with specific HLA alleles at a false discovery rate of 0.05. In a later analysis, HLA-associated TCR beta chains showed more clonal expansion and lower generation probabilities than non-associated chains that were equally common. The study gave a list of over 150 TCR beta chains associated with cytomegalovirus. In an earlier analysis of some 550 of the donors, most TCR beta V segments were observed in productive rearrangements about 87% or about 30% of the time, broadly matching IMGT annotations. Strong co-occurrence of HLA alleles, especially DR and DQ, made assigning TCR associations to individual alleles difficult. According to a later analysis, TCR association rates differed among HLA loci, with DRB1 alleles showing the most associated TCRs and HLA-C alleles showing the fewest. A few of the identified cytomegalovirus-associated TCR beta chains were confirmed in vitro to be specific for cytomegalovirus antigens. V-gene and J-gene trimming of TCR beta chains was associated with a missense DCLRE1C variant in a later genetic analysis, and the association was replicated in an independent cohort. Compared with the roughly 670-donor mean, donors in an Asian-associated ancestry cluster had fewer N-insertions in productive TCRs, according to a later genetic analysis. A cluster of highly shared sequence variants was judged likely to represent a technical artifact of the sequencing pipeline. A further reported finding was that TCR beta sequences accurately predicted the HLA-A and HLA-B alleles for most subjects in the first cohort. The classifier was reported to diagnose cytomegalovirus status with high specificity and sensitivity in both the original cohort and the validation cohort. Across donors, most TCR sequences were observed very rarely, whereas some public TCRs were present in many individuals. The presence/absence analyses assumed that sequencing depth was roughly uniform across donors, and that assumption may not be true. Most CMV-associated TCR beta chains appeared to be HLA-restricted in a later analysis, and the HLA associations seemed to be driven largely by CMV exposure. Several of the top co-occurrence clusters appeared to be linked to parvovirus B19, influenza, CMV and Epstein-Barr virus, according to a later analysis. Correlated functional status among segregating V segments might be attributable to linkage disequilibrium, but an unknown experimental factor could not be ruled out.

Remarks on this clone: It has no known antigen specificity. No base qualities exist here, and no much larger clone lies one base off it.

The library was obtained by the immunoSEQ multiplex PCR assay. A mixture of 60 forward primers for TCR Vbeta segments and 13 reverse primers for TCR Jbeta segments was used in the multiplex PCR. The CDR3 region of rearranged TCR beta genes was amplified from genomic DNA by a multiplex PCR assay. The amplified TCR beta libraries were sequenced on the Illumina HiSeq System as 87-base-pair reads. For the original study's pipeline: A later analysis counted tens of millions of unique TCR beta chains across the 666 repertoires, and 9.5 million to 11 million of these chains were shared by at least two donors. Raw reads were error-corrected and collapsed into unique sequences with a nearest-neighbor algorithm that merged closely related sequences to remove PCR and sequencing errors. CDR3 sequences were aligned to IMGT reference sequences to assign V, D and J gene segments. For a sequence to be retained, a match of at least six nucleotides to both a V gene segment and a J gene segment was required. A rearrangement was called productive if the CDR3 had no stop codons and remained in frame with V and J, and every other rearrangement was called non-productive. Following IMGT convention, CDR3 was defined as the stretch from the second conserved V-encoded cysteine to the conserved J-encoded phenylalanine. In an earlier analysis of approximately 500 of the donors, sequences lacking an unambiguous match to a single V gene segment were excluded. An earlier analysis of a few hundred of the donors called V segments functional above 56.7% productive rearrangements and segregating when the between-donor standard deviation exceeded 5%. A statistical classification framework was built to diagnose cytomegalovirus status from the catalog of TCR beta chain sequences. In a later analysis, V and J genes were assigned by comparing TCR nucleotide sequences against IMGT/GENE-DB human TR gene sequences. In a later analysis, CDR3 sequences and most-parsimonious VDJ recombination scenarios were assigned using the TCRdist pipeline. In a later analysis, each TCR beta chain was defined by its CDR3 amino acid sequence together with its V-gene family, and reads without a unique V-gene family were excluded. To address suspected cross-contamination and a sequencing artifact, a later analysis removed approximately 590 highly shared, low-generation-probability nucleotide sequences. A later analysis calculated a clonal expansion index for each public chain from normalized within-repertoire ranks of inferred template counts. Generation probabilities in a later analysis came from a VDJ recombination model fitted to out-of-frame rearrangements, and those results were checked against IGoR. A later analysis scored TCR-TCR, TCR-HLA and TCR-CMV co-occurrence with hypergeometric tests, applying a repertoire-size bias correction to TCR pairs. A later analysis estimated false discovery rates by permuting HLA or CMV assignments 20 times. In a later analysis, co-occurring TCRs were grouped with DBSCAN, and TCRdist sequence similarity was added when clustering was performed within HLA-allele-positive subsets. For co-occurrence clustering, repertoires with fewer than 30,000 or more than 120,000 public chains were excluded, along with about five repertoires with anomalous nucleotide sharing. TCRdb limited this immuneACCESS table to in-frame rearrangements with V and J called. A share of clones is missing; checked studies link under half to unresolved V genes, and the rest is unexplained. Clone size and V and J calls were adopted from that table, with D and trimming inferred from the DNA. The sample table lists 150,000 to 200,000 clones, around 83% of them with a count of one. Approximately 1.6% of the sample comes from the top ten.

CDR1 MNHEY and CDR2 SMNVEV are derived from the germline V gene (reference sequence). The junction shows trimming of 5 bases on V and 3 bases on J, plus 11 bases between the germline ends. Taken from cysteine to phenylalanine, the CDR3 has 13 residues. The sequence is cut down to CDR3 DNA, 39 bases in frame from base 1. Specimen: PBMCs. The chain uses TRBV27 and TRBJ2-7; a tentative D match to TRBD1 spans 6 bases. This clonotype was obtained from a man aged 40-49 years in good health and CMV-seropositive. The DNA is TGTGCCAGCAGTCCGACAGGTTTCTACGAGCAGTACTTC. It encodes CASSPTGFYEQYF.